These 28 T cell receptor beta chains came from one sample sequenced in a study of T-cell memory formation after mild COVID-19. A single record per CDR3 protein comes from TCRdb applying MiXCR to the 5' RACE reads. The profile covers some 150,000 distinct CDR3 sequences, with more than 13% appearing a single time and more than 25% taken by the ten largest. Sequenced: PBMCs or a T cell subset sorted from them (not recorded which). These TCRs come from an adult woman who had mild COVID-19 (a few samples of this study predate the infection). Cell type and time point are not known.

In its sample, this clonotype was seen a few times. This chain connects TRBV5-1 to TRBJ1-2, with D unclear. The CDR3 is made up of 13 amino acids. V lost 5 bases to trimming and J lost 2 bases, with 10 bases between them. Germline CDR1 reads SGHRS; CDR2 reads YFSETQ. This CDR3 reads CASRRAENYGYTF. The DNA for the CDR3 is TGCGCCAGCAGGAGGGCGGAGAACTATGGCTACACCTTC.

The chain joins TRBV4-1 to TRBJ2-3; D gene ambiguous. Germline CDR1 is MGHRA and CDR2 is YSYEKL. The length of the CDR3 is 15 residues. The V end was cut by 9 bases, the J end by 0 bases, with 16 bases between. This CDR3 reads CARASPASSTDTQYF. In DNA form, the CDR3 reads TGCGCCAGGGCTTCCCCCGCTTCGAGCACAGATACGCAGTATTTT.

This clonotype was counted only a few times. This sequence joins TRBV2 and TRBJ2-2; 9 nucleotides align to TRBD1. CDR3 length equals 16 residues. Germline loops: CDR1 SNHLY, CDR2 FYNNEI. V dropped 5 bases and J dropped 2; count of bases not matched to a gene: 6. The CDR3 is CASSSGQGFNTGELFF. CDR3 nucleotides: TGTGCCAGCAGTTCCGGACAGGGGTTTAACACCGGGGAGCTGTTTTTT.

This clonotype was found a few times. The V call is TRBV5-6, the J call TRBJ2-1; TRBD2 matches at 7 bases. Germline V CDR1 and CDR2: SGHDT, YYEEEE. This CDR3 has 15 amino acids. V was clipped by 0 bases and J by 6 bases; unmatched bases: 6. The CDR3 DNA is TGTGCCAGCAGCTTGGTCGGGGGAGGGCCCAATGAGCAGTTCTTC. Translated: CASSLVGGGPNEQFF.

The rearrangement links TRBV29-1 to TRBJ2-7, with TRBD2 as a possible D gene (7 bases). Between the trimmed V and J ends, which lost 8 bases and 2 bases, there was a span of 13 bases. Germline-derived CDR1 and CDR2 are SQVTM and ANQGSEA. There are 12 residues in the CDR3. The CDR3 DNA sequence: TGCAGCACGAGAGGGGGGGCCTACGAGCAGTACTTC. This codes for CSTRGGAYEQYF.

This clonotype was seen a handful of times. The CDR3 region is CASSFPRPGGEQYF. As DNA, the CDR3 is TGTGCCAGCAGCTTCCCCAGGCCAGGGGGCGAGCAGTACTTC. This chain connects TRBV7-9 to TRBJ2-7, with 7 bases lining up with TRBD1. Germline assignment: CDR1 SEHNR and CDR2 FQNEAQ (reference sequence). The length of the CDR3 is 14 residues. V was clipped by 3 bases and J by 6 bases; unmatched bases: 8.

The chain combines TRBV5-1 with TRBJ2-1, with D tentatively TRBD1 (6 bases). V was clipped by 2 bases and J by 0 bases, with 24 bases between them. CDR3 length: 20 amino acids. Germline V gives CDR1 SGHRS, CDR2 YFSETQ. DNA of the CDR3: TGCGCCAGCAGCTTACCCCGGACAGCCGGCGGACGAGGCTCCTACAATGAGCAGTTCTTC. This sequence encodes CASSLPRTAGGRGSYNEQFF.

This rearrangement joins TRBV7-9 to TRBJ1-1; no clear D gene. The CDR3 is made up of 15 amino acids. The ends were cut back, 0 bases at V and 11 bases at J, with 19 bases in the middle. Germline CDR1 and CDR2: SEHNR and FQNEAQ (reference sequence). The DNA for the CDR3 is TGTGCCAGCAGCTTAGCCCCATCCCCAGAGGGAGAGGCTTTCTTT. Translated: CASSLAPSPEGEAFF.

The chain uses TRBV20-1 and TRBJ2-1; 7 positions match TRBD2. V trimming: 4 bases; J trimming: 0 bases; junction bases outside the gene matches: 6. The germline gives CDR1 DFQATT, CDR2 SNEGSKA (reference sequence). There are 15 residues in the CDR3. CDR3 nucleotide sequence: TGCAGTGCTACTAGCGGCCAAAGCTCCTACAATGAGCAGTTCTTC. Its protein product is CSATSGQSSYNEQFF.

This clonotype was detected a few times. The V and J genes are TRBV6-5 and TRBJ2-1; 7 positions agree with TRBD2. CDR1 and CDR2 from the germline V gene are MNHEY and SVGAGI. CDR3 size: 20 residues. The J segment lost 0 bases and the V segment lost 6 bases, leaving 20 bases of the junction unmatched. The CDR3 DNA reads TGTGCCAGCAGCCGCCGTGGGCTAGCGGAAACCCCGAGCTCCTACAATGAGCAGTTCTTC. Protein sequence: CASSRRGLAETPSSYNEQFF.

This clonotype appeared a few times. The rearrangement links TRBV9 to TRBJ2-5; D is possibly TRBD2 (6 bases). V lost 8 bases and J 1 base, leaving 9 bases between the germline ends. Germline V gene data show CDR1 as SGDLS and CDR2 as YYNGEE. This CDR3 has 12 amino acids. CDR3 in amino acids: CARATSQETQYF. As DNA, the CDR3 is TGTGCCAGAGCGACTAGCCAAGAGACCCAGTACTTC. The full variable domain, rest sourced from reference TRBV9 and TRBJ2-5, is DSGVTQTPKHLITATGQRVTLRCSPRSGDLSVYWYQQSLDQGLQFLIQYYNGEERAKGNILERFSAQQFPDLHSELNLSSLELGDSALYFCARATSQETQYFGPGTRLLVL.

This clonotype was picked up a small number of times. This chain joins TRBV29-1 and TRBJ2-3; 11 nucleotides agree with TRBD2. There are 16 residues in the CDR3. V dropped 6 bases and J dropped 0; count of bases not matched to a gene: 8. Germline V gene data show CDR1 as SQVTM and CDR2 as ANQGSEA. This CDR3 is CSVISGGVWSTDTQYF. The DNA of the CDR3 is TGCAGCGTGATTAGCGGGGGGGTGTGGAGCACAGATACGCAGTATTTT.

This clonotype was counted only a few times. The CDR3: CASSEIRQGNEKLFF. CDR3 DNA: TGTGCCAGCAGTGAAATCCGGCAGGGGAATGAAAAACTGTTTTTT. The chain combines TRBV25-1 with TRBJ1-4; a weak D match, TRBD1 (6 bases). Germline lookup yields CDR1 MGHDK and CDR2 SYGVNS. The CDR3 is 15 residues long. The V and J ends lost 2 bases and 5 bases respectively, with 12 bases between them.

This clonotype was counted only a few times. V and J are TRBV10-3 and TRBJ2-5; D is possibly TRBD1 (5 bases). Germline lookup yields CDR1 ENHRY and CDR2 SYGVKD. CDR3 size: 13 residues. The ends were cut back, 2 bases at V and 5 bases at J, with 9 bases in the middle. CDR3: CAISEASGETQYF. CDR3 in DNA: TGTGCCATCAGTGAGGCCTCAGGGGAGACCCAGTACTTC.

The chain carries TRBV5-6 and TRBJ2-7; D possibly matches TRBD1 or TRBD2 (5 bases each). Germline V gene data show CDR1 as SGHDT and CDR2 as YYEEEE. Trimming pared 5 bases from V and 6 bases from J, leaving 24 bases between. The CDR3 consists of 16 residues. The CDR3, as DNA: TGTGCCAGCAGTTCCCCCTCCGGGACCCGACCACTCGAGCAGTACTTC. Residues: CASSSPSGTRPLEQYF.

The gene calls are TRBV6-2 or TRBV6-3 and TRBJ2-1; 7 bases line up with TRBD2. The V and J ends lost 4 bases and 6 bases, in that order; junction bases with no gene match: 6. The germline CDR1 and CDR2 sequences are MNHEY and SVGEGT. The CDR3 length is 14 residues. DNA of the CDR3: TGTGCCAGCAGTTCGTCGGGAGGACGCAATGAGCAGTTCTTC. Translation: CASSSSGGRNEQFF.

The DNA of the CDR3 is TGTGCCAGCAGTGGGCATCCGGGGGGGGACTACAATGAGCAGTTCTTC. This translates into CASSGHPGGDYNEQFF. The chain recombines TRBV28 with TRBJ2-1; 8 bases are shared with TRBD2. Trimming cost V 5 bases and J 3 bases; bases outside gene matches: 9. Germline CDR1 and CDR2: MDHEN and SYDVKM. CDR3 length equals 16 residues.

This clonotype was seen only a few times. The rearrangement uses TRBV6-1 and TRBJ2-3, with 8 nucleotides matching TRBD2. The CDR3 runs to 15 residues. Germline CDR1 and CDR2: MNHNS and SASEGT. The V gene end was trimmed by 0 bases and the J gene end by 4 bases; junction bases not matched to a gene: 3. The CDR3 bases are TGTGCCAGCAGTGAAGCCTCGGGGGGGCCAGATACGCAGTATTTT. This encodes CASSEASGGPDTQYF.

This clonotype was counted between two and nine times. The genes are TRBV4-3 and TRBJ1-2; D is unclear. V lost 0 bases and J 3 bases, leaving 8 bases between the germline ends. The V gene's germline CDR1 is LGHNA and CDR2 YSLEER. The CDR3 covers 14 residues. The CDR3 DNA follows: TGCGCCAGCAGCCAAGATGGCAGTCACTATGGCTACACCTTC. As protein: CASSQDGSHYGYTF.

This clonotype was found a few times. This rearrangement joins TRBV4-1 to TRBJ2-3; no definite D call. Germline CDR1 reads MGHRA; CDR2 reads YSYEKL. The CDR3 sequence is 15 residues long. V dropped 0 bases and J dropped 6 bases, with 13 bases sitting between them. Written as DNA, the CDR3 is TGCGCCAGCAGCCAAGATGCCGGAGATACGGATACGCAGTATTTT. This sequence encodes CASSQDAGDTDTQYF.

In the case of this clonotype: This clone may be a read error of a much larger clone one base away. The CDR3 DNA reads TGTGCCAGCGGTGGACTATCGGGCCACGAGCAGCACTTC. This gives the protein CASGGLSGHEQHF. This chain joins TRBV9 and TRBJ2-7; D might be TRBD2 (6 bases). Germline V lookup: CDR1 SGDLS, CDR2 YYNGEE. This CDR3 region has 13 residues.

In its sample, this clonotype was seen a few times. This chain joins TRBV6-5 and TRBJ2-1, with TRBD1 matching 7 bases. V trimming: 5 bases; J trimming: 5 bases; junction bases outside the gene matches: 9. The CDR3 runs to 15 residues. Per the germline V gene, CDR1 is MNHEY and CDR2 is SVGAGI. The CDR3 sequence is CASSLGTVSHNEQFF. For the CDR3, the DNA is TGTGCCAGCAGTCTTGGGACAGTTTCCCACAATGAGCAGTTCTTC.

The CDR3 region has the DNA TGTGCCATCAGCCCGGGACAGGGGGCCTTCAATGAGCAGTTCTTC. It encodes CAISPGQGAFNEQFF. The V and J genes are TRBV10-3 and TRBJ2-1, with TRBD1 matching over 12 bases. V trimming: 6 bases; J trimming: 6 bases; junction bases outside the gene matches: 6. Germline V CDR1 and CDR2: ENHRY, SYGVKD. The CDR3 totals 15 residues.

The V and J genes are TRBV3-1 and TRBJ1-1; 8 bases agree with TRBD1. Germline V gives CDR1 LGHDT, CDR2 YNNKEL (reference sequence). CDR3 size: 15 residues. V was pared by 6 bases and J by 0 bases, with 6 bases of the junction left unmatched. The CDR3 loop is CASSLGQVMNTEAFF. DNA for the CDR3: TGTGCCAGCAGTTTGGGACAGGTCATGAACACTGAAGCTTTCTTT.

This clonotype was picked up many times. V usage is TRBV12-3 or TRBV12-4 and J usage is TRBJ1-5; D call uncertain. Trimming left V 2 bases short and J 0 bases short, with 8 bases between. The CDR3 spans 15 residues. The CDR3 DNA sequence: TGTGCCAGCAGTTTAAGGGCGGATAGCAATCAGCCCCAGCATTTT. This codes for CASSLRADSNQPQHF.

The chain couples TRBV3-1 to TRBJ2-1; D possibly uses TRBD1 or TRBD2 (5 bases each). V lost 6 bases and J 9 bases, leaving 15 bases between the germline ends. In germline, CDR1 is LGHDT, CDR2 YNNKEL (reference sequence). The CDR3 extends over 13 amino acids. In nucleotides, the CDR3 is TGTGCCAGCAGTAGGACCCCGGGACGTGAGCAGTTCTTC. As protein: CASSRTPGREQFF.

As regards this clonotype: This likely comes from a read error, as the CDR3 has no conserved phenylalanine or tryptophan at its end. This chain links TRBV2 with TRBJ2-1, with D maybe TRBD2 (6 bases). CDR3 length: 12 residues. In germline, CDR1 is SNHLY, CDR2 FYNNEI. Trimming stripped 6 bases from V and 8 bases from J, with 11 bases between. The CDR3 DNA reads TGTGCCAGCAGCAGGACTATTTATGAGCAGTTCTTA. It is translated as CASSRTIYEQFL.

This clonotype has only a few counts. This chain joins TRBV14 and TRBJ1-2, with 8 positions matching TRBD1. Trimming cost V 4 bases and J 3 bases; bases outside gene matches: 7. The CDR3 is made up of 15 amino acids. CDR1 is SGHDN and CDR2 is FVKESK in the germline V gene. The CDR3 loop is CASSLDRGLHYGYTF. The CDR3 nucleotides read TGTGCCAGCAGCCTTGACAGGGGACTACACTATGGCTACACCTTC.